One and the same sample provided the 20 T cell receptor beta chains below, sequenced in a study of CD8+CD57+ T cells in acquired aplastic anemia. The TCR beta profiling, which covered VDJ combination and CDR3 sequence, was carried out using genomic DNA as the template. TCRdb processed the reads anew with MiXCR; each CDR3 protein has one entry. The top ten clones hold about 16% of a sample with around 200,000 distinct CDR3 sequences, roughly half of them seen once. The sample consisted of sorted CD4+, CD8+, or CD8+CD57+ T cells (not recorded which) from PBMCs. The source is a human donor in good health, serving as a control.

As for this clonotype: At one end, the junction sequence differs from germline, possibly due to a read error. V gene TRBV19 combines with J gene TRBJ2-3; 8 bases line up with TRBD2. CDR1 is LNHDA, CDR2 SQIVND, per germline (reference sequence). The CDR3 is 15 residues long. The CDR3, as DNA: TGTGCCAGTAACCCCGGGACTAGTAGAACAGATACGCGGTATTTT. Its protein product is CASNPGTSRTDTRYF.

The sample holds one count of this clonotype. V gene TRBV10-3 combines with J gene TRBJ2-3; weak D call: TRBD2 (6 bases). V dropped 5 bases and J dropped 2 bases, with 17 bases sitting between them. Germline V lookup: CDR1 ENHRY, CDR2 SYGVKD. The CDR3 loop spans 16 amino acids. This chain's CDR3 is CAISPRGTTNTDTQYF. The CDR3 nucleotides are TGTGCCATCAGTCCGCGGGGCACTACTAACACAGATACGCAGTATTTT.

This clonotype occurred many times. This chain joins TRBV7-2 and TRBJ2-7; 11 bases map to TRBD1. The CDR3 extends over 18 amino acids. Germline CDR1 SGHTA, CDR2 FQGNSA. J lost 0 bases, V lost 6 bases, and 13 bases had no gene match. The CDR3 sequence: CASSSRTGGSRSSYEQYF. The DNA of the CDR3 is TGTGCCAGCAGTTCGAGGACAGGGGGCTCTAGGAGCTCCTACGAGCAGTACTTC. Looking up the rest from reference TRBV7-2 and TRBJ2-7 gives the full variable domain: GAGVSQSPSNKVTEKGKDVELRCDPISGHTALYWYRQSLGQGLEFLIYFQGNSAPDKSGLPSDRFSAERTGGSVSTLTIQRTQQEDSAVYLCASSSRTGGSRSSYEQYFGPGTRLTVT.

The J gene is TRBJ1-6, the V gene TRBV14; tentative D call: TRBD1 (6 bases). V was cut by 8 bases and J by 0 bases, with 17 bases left in between. This CDR3 is built from 17 residues. The germline CDR1 and CDR2 sequences are SGHDN and FVKESK. The CDR3 nucleotides read TGTGCCAGCCTACCAAGGGTCAGGGGCTCCTATAATTCACCCCTCCACTTT. Amino acids: CASLPRVRGSYNSPLHF. The full variable domain, completed using reference TRBV14 and TRBJ1-6, is EAGVTQFPSHSVIEKGQTVTLRCDPISGHDNLYWYRRVMGKEIKFLLHFVKESKQDESGMPNNRFLAERTGGTYSTLKVQPAELEDSGVYFCASLPRVRGSYNSPLHFGNGTRLTVT.

This clonotype has ten or more counts. The chain carries TRBV5-1 and TRBJ2-1, with 9 positions matching TRBD1. The CDR3 sequence is 12 residues long. The germline CDR1 and CDR2 sequences are SGHRS and YFSETQ. V was pared by 4 bases and J by 12 bases, with 5 bases of the junction left unmatched. This CDR3 is CASSADRGVQFF. The CDR3 bases are TGCGCCAGCAGCGCTGACAGGGGGGTGCAGTTCTTC.

This clonotype was picked up many times. This chain connects TRBV7-8 to TRBJ2-7; TRBD1 matches 9 bases. Germline trimming cut 3 bases from V and 2 bases from J; bases unmatched to any gene: 5. CDR1 and CDR2 from the germline V gene are SGHVS and FQNEAQ. The CDR3 extends over 15 amino acids. The CDR3, as DNA: TGTGCCAGCAGCTTCACCGGGACAGGGACCTACGAGCAGTACTTC. Amino acids: CASSFTGTGTYEQYF. Full variable domain (missing parts from reference TRBV7-8 and TRBJ2-7): GAGVSQSPRYKVAKRGQDVALRCDPISGHVSLFWYQQALGQGPEFLTYFQNEAQLDKSGLPSDRFFAERPEGSVSTLKIQRTQQEDSAVYLCASSFTGTGTYEQYFGPGTRLTVT.

The rearrangement uses TRBV19 and TRBJ2-1; D is possibly TRBD2 (6 bases). The CDR3 has 16 residues. V gave up 2 bases and J gave up 0 bases, with 11 bases separating them. The germline CDR1 and CDR2 sequences are LNHDA and SQIVND (reference sequence). Written as DNA, the CDR3 is TGTGCCAGTAGTATATCGGATAGCGGCTCCTACAATGAGCAGTTCTTC. It is translated as CASSISDSGSYNEQFF.

With respect to this clonotype: With a much larger clone just one base away, this may be a read error. The J gene is TRBJ2-7, the V gene TRBV24-1, with D possibly matching TRBD1 (5 bases). This CDR3 region has 13 residues. Trimming removed 6 bases from V and 7 bases from J, with 15 bases in between. In germline, CDR1 is KGHDR, CDR2 SFDVKD. The CDR3 spells CATSPQGAWEQYF. CDR3 DNA sequence: TGTGCCACCAGTCCACAAGGGGCGTGGGAGCAGTACTTC.

The rearrangement links TRBV14 to TRBJ2-7, with 8 nucleotides matching TRBD2. This CDR3 spans 16 amino acids. V shed 2 bases, J shed 9 bases, and the junction held 15 bases outside the gene matches. Germline values: CDR1 SGHDN, CDR2 FVKESK. The CDR3: CASSQLQAGVGLRQYF. For the CDR3, the DNA is TGTGCCAGCAGCCAACTCCAAGCGGGAGTAGGGTTGCGGCAGTACTTC.

J is TRBJ1-5 and V is TRBV7-2; unclear D gene. V was clipped by 5 bases and J by 7 bases, with 15 bases between them. Germline V gives CDR1 SGHTA, CDR2 FQGNSA. This CDR3 region has 14 residues. The CDR3 bases are TGTGCCAGCAGCGCACTCGGTCTCGGGCAGCCCCAGCATTTT. The encoded protein is CASSALGLGQPQHF.

This clonotype was observed many times. V usage is TRBV6-2 or TRBV6-3 and J usage is TRBJ1-6, with 12 positions matching TRBD1. Trimming took 1 base from V and 2 from J; bases not matched to a gene: 6. CDR1 and CDR2 (germline): MNHEY, SVGEGT. This CDR3 comprises 19 residues. The CDR3 sequence: CASSYFPGQGAAYNSPLHF. CDR3 in DNA: TGTGCCAGCAGTTACTTCCCGGGACAGGGGGCCGCCTATAATTCACCCCTCCACTTT.

This clonotype has at least ten counts. The CDR3 spells CASSLPQTGYEQYF. The CDR3 DNA is TGTGCCAGCAGTTTGCCTCAGACAGGGTACGAGCAGTACTTC. The genes are TRBV28 and TRBJ2-7, with 7 bases aligning to TRBD1. The CDR3 covers 14 residues. Per the germline V gene, CDR1 is MDHEN and CDR2 is SYDVKM. V dropped 3 bases and J dropped 4; count of bases not matched to a gene: 6.

The J gene is TRBJ1-1, the V gene TRBV7-8; D might be TRBD1 (6 bases). V gave up 1 base and J gave up 1 base, with 10 bases separating them. The CDR3 covers 15 residues. Germline V lookup: CDR1 SGHVS, CDR2 FQNEAQ. CDR3 DNA sequence: TGTGCCAGCAGCTTAGACGGACAGAAGAACACTGAAGCTTTCTTT. As protein: CASSLDGQKNTEAFF.

This chain joins TRBV7-9 and TRBJ1-2; TRBD1 might be the D (5 bases). The CDR3 spans 15 residues. Germline V gene lookup returns CDR1 SEHNR and CDR2 FQNEAQ (reference sequence). The V gene lost 5 bases and the J gene lost 12 bases, with 25 bases spanning the gap. CDR3 sequence reads: CASSTRGSSYNEHTF. The CDR3 nucleotides are TGTGCCAGCAGCACGCGGGGGAGCTCCTACAATGAGCACACCTTC.

The V call is TRBV19, the J call TRBJ2-6; D is unresolved. CDR1 and CDR2 (germline): LNHDA, SQIVND (reference sequence). CDR3 size: 14 residues. V was shortened by 4 bases and J by 5 bases, with 9 bases between the two germline ends. This CDR3 is CASSTTVRANVLTF. CDR3 nucleotide sequence: TGTGCCAGTAGTACGACTGTTAGGGCCAACGTCCTGACTTTC.

The chain links TRBV19 to TRBJ2-7; 12 bases map to TRBD2. Unmatched junction bases numbered 2, after V lost 3 bases and J lost 2 bases. Per germline, CDR1 LNHDA and CDR2 SQIVND (reference sequence). The CDR3 totals 15 residues. CDR3 region: CASSITSGGTYEQYF. DNA of the CDR3: TGTGCCAGTAGTATCACTAGCGGGGGGACCTACGAGCAGTACTTC. The full variable domain, completed using reference TRBV19 and TRBJ2-7, is DGGITQSPKYLFRKEGQNVTLSCEQNLNHDAMYWYRQDPGQGLRLIYYSQIVNDFQKGDIAEGYSVSREKKESFPLTVTSAQKNPTAFYLCASSITSGGTYEQYFGPGTRLTVT.

This clonotype occurred a few times. The rearrangement uses TRBV11-2 and TRBJ2-3, with D perhaps TRBD1 (6 bases). This CDR3 is built from 18 residues. Trimming left V 2 bases short and J 0 bases short, with 18 bases between. Germline V lookup: CDR1 SGHAT, CDR2 FQNNGV. DNA for the CDR3: TGTGCCAGCAGCTTACCCTACAGGGAGAGAGCTAGCACAGATACGCAGTATTTT. Protein: CASSLPYRERASTDTQYF.

This clonotype appeared once. This may be a read error: a much more frequent sequence differs by one nucleotide. This chain links TRBV6-5 with TRBJ1-4, with D possibly TRBD1 on 5 matching bases. This CDR3 has 14 residues. Germline V gene lookup returns CDR1 MNHEY and CDR2 SVGAGI. This CDR3 reads CVSSYSGTLKKLFF. CDR3 nucleotide sequence: TGTGTCAGCAGTTACTCCGGGACTTTGAAAAAACTGTTTTTT.

Regarding this clonotype: A read error is possible here, since a much larger clone lies one base away. The chain carries TRBV18 and TRBJ1-6; the D gene is possibly TRBD1 (5 bases). Germline values: CDR1 KGHSH, CDR2 LQKENI. This CDR3 is 14 amino acids long. V was trimmed by 3 bases and J by 5 bases, leaving 8 bases between them. Here the CDR3 reads CASSPQGHNSPLHF. The CDR3 DNA sequence: TGTGCCAGCTCACCTCAGGGTCATAATTCACCCCTCCACTTT. Using reference TRBV18 and TRBJ1-6 for the parts outside the CDR3, the full variable domain is NAGVMQNPRHLVRRRGQEARLRCSPMKGHSHVYWYRQLPEEGLKFMVYLQKENIIDESGMPKERFSAEFPKEGPSILRIQQVVRGDSAAYFCASSPQGHNSPLHFGNGTRLTVT.

This clonotype showed up many times. The chain employs TRBV7-9 and TRBJ2-7; TRBD1 is a possible D gene (5 bases). Germline V gene sequence: CDR1 SEHNR, CDR2 FQNEAQ (reference sequence). This CDR3 region has 16 residues. V was pared by 3 bases and J by 2 bases, with 17 bases between. The CDR3 region is CASSFSSSGNTYEQYF. In nucleotides, the CDR3 is TGTGCCAGCAGCTTTAGCTCCTCAGGGAATACCTACGAGCAGTACTTC.